The 15 T cell receptor beta chains listed next were all sequenced from one sample in a study of control samples from healthy donors and cancer patients. The repertoire was sequenced with immunoSEQ multiplex PCR; TCRdb's copy has only in-frame clones and lacks some. The sample comprises approximately 140,000 clones, approximately 94% of which are singletons, and roughly 5.5% rests with the top ten. Sequences were obtained from blood. These receptors came from a man between 18 and 35 years old in good health.

Concerning this clone: Additional DNA sequences in this sample encode the identical CDR3. The V and J genes are TRBV5-1 and TRBJ1-2; D not certain. Germline V gene lookup returns CDR1 SGHRS and CDR2 YFSETQ. The CDR3 totals 14 residues. Trimming cost V 4 bases and J 0 bases, with 10 bases left between them. CDR3 loop: CASSPSGTNYGYTF. For the CDR3, the DNA is TGCGCCAGCAGCCCCTCGGGGACTAACTATGGCTACACCTTC.

A word on this clone: This sample also contains other DNA sequences that code for the same CDR3. V usage is TRBV5-1 and J usage is TRBJ2-7, with a tentative D call TRBD1 (5 bases). Germline values: CDR1 SGHRS, CDR2 YFSETQ. V lost 1 base, J lost 0 bases, and 5 bases lay in between. The CDR3 covers 13 residues. CDR3 sequence (DNA): TGCGCCAGCAGCTTGACAGGCTCCTACGAGCAGTACTTC. It is translated as CASSLTGSYEQYF.

The V gene is TRBV28, the J gene TRBJ1-3, with unresolved D. Per germline, CDR1 MDHEN and CDR2 SYDVKM. V lost 6 bases, J lost 0 bases, and 15 bases lay in between. This CDR3 has 16 residues. DNA of the CDR3: TGTGCCAGCAGGCCGCGGGATGGGTACTCTGGAAACACCATATATTTT. This translates into CASRPRDGYSGNTIYF.

The genes are TRBV4-1 and TRBJ1-1, with D unresolved. The CDR3 is 15 residues long. Looked up from germline, CDR1 is MGHRA and CDR2 is YSYEKL. The V gene lost 4 bases and the J gene lost 3 bases, with 15 bases spanning the gap. DNA for the CDR3: TGCGCCAGCAGCCTCTCGATCTCTATTCACACTGAAGCTTTCTTT. This codes for CASSLSISIHTEAFF.

The chain couples TRBV4-1 to TRBJ2-1; D uncertain. The CDR3 is made up of 15 amino acids. The V and J ends lost 1 base and 5 bases respectively, with 12 bases between them. Germline loops: CDR1 MGHRA, CDR2 YSYEKL. The CDR3 nucleotides read TGCGCCAGCAGCCAAGGAAGAGGTGCCGACAATGAGCAGTTCTTC. Protein sequence: CASSQGRGADNEQFF.

Remarks on this clone: Other DNA variants within this sample encode the same CDR3. This chain joins TRBV6-5 and TRBJ1-2; D uncertain. Germline lookup yields CDR1 MNHEY and CDR2 SVGAGI. CDR3 length: 10 amino acids. The V gene lost 11 bases and the J gene lost 3 bases, with 7 bases spanning the gap. The chain's CDR3 is CAAGDYGYTF. DNA for the CDR3: TGTGCCGCCGGAGACTATGGCTACACCTTC.

J is TRBJ2-7 and V is TRBV9; D is unresolved. Trimming took 3 bases from V and 0 from J, leaving 4 bases between them. CDR3 length: 12 residues. Germline CDR1 is SGDLS and CDR2 is YYNGEE. CDR3 DNA: TGTGCCAGCAGCGCAACCTCCTACGAGCAGTACTTC. It translates to CASSATSYEQYF.

The V call is TRBV6-5, the J call TRBJ1-3, with D maybe TRBD1 (6 bases). The CDR3 spans 15 residues. CDR1 MNHEY and CDR2 SVGAGI come from the germline V gene. V was pared by 8 bases and J by 0 bases, with 14 bases between. CDR3 nucleotides: TGTGCCAGCCCCGAAGGGGACACCTCTGGAAACACCATATATTTT. Protein product: CASPEGDTSGNTIYF.

V gene TRBV2 combines with J gene TRBJ2-5; 12 positions match TRBD2. The CDR3 length is 14 residues. With V trimmed by 8 bases and J by 3 bases, 4 bases remained unmatched. Germline CDR1 SNHLY, CDR2 FYNNEI. The CDR3 sequence: CASQTSGGEETQYF. CDR3 coding DNA: TGTGCCAGCCAGACTAGCGGGGGTGAAGAGACCCAGTACTTC.

The gene calls are TRBV19 and TRBJ2-5; the match to TRBD2 covers 7 bases. J lost 5 bases, V lost 3 bases, and 9 bases had no gene match. This CDR3 has 15 residues. Germline loops: CDR1 LNHDA, CDR2 SQIVND (reference sequence). The CDR3 is CASSIAKGGKETQYF. The CDR3 DNA is TGTGCCAGTAGTATTGCTAAGGGAGGGAAGGAGACCCAGTACTTC.

The gene calls are TRBV7-2 and TRBJ2-7; TRBD2 matches 8 bases. The CDR3 has 15 residues. Germline loops: CDR1 SGHTA, CDR2 FQGNSA. Trimming cost V 2 bases and J 3 bases; bases outside gene matches: 6. The CDR3 DNA follows: TGTGCCAGCAGCTTACGGGCGGGGGGTAACTACGAGCAGTACTTC. Residues: CASSLRAGGNYEQYF. The full variable domain, in which reference TRBV7-2 and TRBJ2-7 provide the parts outside the CDR3, is GAGVSQSPSNKVTEKGKDVELRCDPISGHTALYWYRQSLGQGLEFLIYFQGNSAPDKSGLPSDRFSAERTGGSVSTLTIQRTQQEDSAVYLCASSLRAGGNYEQYFGPGTRLTVT.

This clone was picked up one time. The CDR3 DNA is TGTGCCAGCAGCTTATCTAGCGGGGGGCTGAGTGAGCAGTTCTTC. This translates into CASSLSSGGLSEQFF. The chain uses TRBV11-3 and TRBJ2-1, with TRBD2 matching over 11 bases. Trimming at V came to 2 bases and at J to 9 bases, leaving 6 bases not matched to a gene. The CDR3 sequence is 15 residues long. Germline values: CDR1 SGHNT, CDR2 YENEEA.

The chain carries TRBV28 and TRBJ1-3; D unresolved. Trimming pared 6 bases from V and 4 bases from J, leaving 13 bases between. Germline values: CDR1 MDHEN, CDR2 SYDVKM. The CDR3 length is 14 residues. Here the CDR3 reads CASSYPPNGNTIYF. CDR3 DNA sequence: TGTGCCAGCAGCTACCCCCCCAACGGAAACACCATATATTTT.

The chain joins TRBV27 to TRBJ1-5, with TRBD1 as a possible D gene (6 bases). Germline CDR1 and CDR2: MNHEY and SMNVEV (reference sequence). This CDR3 is 16 amino acids long. Trimming took off 2 bases at V and 2 bases at J, with 13 bases between the two ends. The CDR3 here is CASSLAWTVGNQPQHF. DNA of the CDR3: TGTGCCAGCAGTTTAGCCTGGACAGTAGGCAATCAGCCCCAGCATTTT.

The chain's CDR3 is CASSQGGADTQYF. The DNA of the CDR3 is TGTGCCAGCAGCCAAGGGGGTGCGGATACGCAGTATTTT. The chain joins TRBV7-3 to TRBJ2-3, with D possibly TRBD1 on 6 matching bases. Germline CDR1 and CDR2: SGHTA and FQGTGA. This CDR3 is built from 13 residues. Trimming pared 5 bases from V and 6 bases from J, leaving 12 bases between.